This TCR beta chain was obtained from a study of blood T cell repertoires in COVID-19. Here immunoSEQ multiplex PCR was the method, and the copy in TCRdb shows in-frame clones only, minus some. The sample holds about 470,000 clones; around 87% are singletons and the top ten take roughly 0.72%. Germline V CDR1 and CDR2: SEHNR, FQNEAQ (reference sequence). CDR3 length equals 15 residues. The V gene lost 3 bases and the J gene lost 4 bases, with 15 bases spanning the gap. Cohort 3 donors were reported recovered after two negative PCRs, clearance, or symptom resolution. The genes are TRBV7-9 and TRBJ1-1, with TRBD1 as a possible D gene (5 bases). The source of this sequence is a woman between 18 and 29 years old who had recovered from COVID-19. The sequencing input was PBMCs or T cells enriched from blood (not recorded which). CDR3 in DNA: TGTGCCAGCAGCTTTATAAGGGGATCGGGCACTGAAGCTTTCTTT. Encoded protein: CASSFIRGSGTEAFF.